One sample yielded the 21 T cell receptor beta chains listed below, sequenced in a study of tumor-infiltrating lymphocytes in primary liver carcinoma. From unsorted bulk tissue weighing about 20-31 mg, DNA and RNA were co-extracted. A constant-region primer served to make TCR beta cDNA from roughly 540 ng total RNA. Generation of the TCR beta libraries relied on three nested multiplex PCR rounds using slightly modified ARM-PCR. TRBV1-TRBV30 forward primers paired with a C-beta reverse primer were used in the first two PCR rounds, which ran roughly 11 cycles each. MiXCR, applied by TCRdb to the multiplex PCR reads, yields one record per CDR3 protein. Among about 200,000 distinct CDR3 sequences listed, roughly 80% were seen once. What was sequenced was tumor tissue from primary liver carcinoma. The receptors were sampled from a man in his forties with primary liver carcinoma and hepatitis B virus infection.

Only one count was recorded for this clonotype. The J gene is TRBJ2-7, the V gene TRBV12-3 or TRBV12-4, with 7 bases that match TRBD1. The CDR3 covers 12 residues. V dropped 8 bases and J dropped 6; count of bases not matched to a gene: 7. This CDR3 is CASGSDRCEQYF. The CDR3 bases are TGTGCCAGCGGTTCGGACAGGTGCGAGCAGTACTTC.

The chain couples TRBV5-4 to TRBJ1-1, with 7 bases lining up with TRBD1. The CDR3 has 16 amino acids. Germline V gives CDR1 SGHNT, CDR2 YYREEE (reference sequence). With V trimmed by 7 bases and J by 4 bases, 16 bases remained unmatched. The CDR3 reads CASGQIGTVMSTEAFF. The DNA of the CDR3 is TGTGCCAGCGGCCAAATTGGGACAGTGATGAGCACTGAAGCTTTCTTT.

As to this clonotype: Compared with germline, one end of the junction differs, possibly owing to a read error. V and J are TRBV29-1 and TRBJ1-1; D uncertain. The germline V gene encodes CDR1 SQVTM and CDR2 ANQGSEA. CDR3 length: 14 residues. CDR3 bases: TGCAGCGTTGAAGACCCGGGCCGAAGGGCTGAAGCTTTGTTT. It yields the protein CSVEDPGRRAEALF.

Note on this clonotype: The germline gene is not matched at one end of the junction; a read error may be the cause. The chain uses TRBV5-6 and TRBJ2-2; the D gene is possibly TRBD2 (5 bases). The CDR3 is made up of 13 amino acids. CDR1 is SGHDT and CDR2 is YYEEEE in the germline V gene. Here the CDR3 reads CASSSRNTGELLF. The CDR3 DNA reads as TGTGCCAGCAGCTCGAGGAACACCGGGGAGCTGTTATTT.

Comments on this clonotype: Germline is not matched at one junction end, which may reflect a read error. The chain carries TRBV24-1 and TRBJ2-1, with 10 bases identical to TRBD2. This CDR3 is built from 18 residues. CDR1 and CDR2 (germline): KGHDR, SFDVKD. CDR3 nucleotide sequence: TGTGCCATCAGTGATTTGGATCGAAGGACTAGCGGATACAATGAGCAGTTCTTC. It is translated as CAISDLDRRTSGYNEQFF.

A word on this clonotype: A much bigger clone sits one base away, suggesting this may be a read error. The chain carries TRBV5-1 and TRBJ1-4, with D uncertain. The germline V gene encodes CDR1 SGHRS and CDR2 YFSETQ. V was pared by 6 bases and J by 5 bases, with 11 bases between. The CDR3 runs 13 residues. The CDR3 sequence is CASILLMNEKLFF. The CDR3 nucleotides read TGCGCCAGCATCCTTCTTATGAATGAAAAACTGTTTTTT.

Details on this clonotype: This may come from a read error, since a much larger clone is one base off. The gene calls are TRBV13 and TRBJ2-7; 12 bases line up with TRBD1. Germline V lookup: CDR1 PRHDT, CDR2 FYEKMQ (reference sequence). The CDR3 contains 16 residues. The CDR3 loop is CASSLRGTGGSYKQYF. CDR3 bases: TGTGCCAGCAGCTTACGTGGGACAGGGGGCTCCTACAAGCAGTACTTC.

Comment on this clonotype: One junction end does not reproduce the germline sequence, and a read error may be involved. The chain uses TRBV4-2 and TRBJ2-1; TRBD2 agrees at 7 bases. The germline gives CDR1 LGHNA, CDR2 YNFKEQ. This CDR3 has 13 residues. The CDR3 spells CARSAARDYEQFF. CDR3 DNA: TGTGCCAGGAGCGCAGCGCGGGACTATGAGCAATTCTTC.

A word on this clonotype: One end of the junction fails to match germline, which may point to a read error. V and J are TRBV29-1 and TRBJ2-1, with D possibly being TRBD2 (6 bases). This CDR3 comprises 15 residues. Germline CDR1 reads SQVTM; CDR2 reads ANQGSEA. The CDR3 here is CSVGLEGGFYNDQFF. The CDR3 DNA reads TGCAGCGTTGGACTAGAGGGAGGATTCTACAATGATCAGTTCTTC.

In regard to this clonotype: The CDR3 does not end in the conserved phenylalanine or tryptophan, so this is likely a read error. Because the CDR3's place on the DNA is in doubt, the DNA is left out and the CDR3 is given as listed by TCRdb. V usage is TRBV7-2 and J usage is TRBJ2-1; the listed D gene, TRBD1, was not tested against the DNA. From germline, CDR1 is SGHTA and CDR2 FQGNSA. The CDR3 spans 12 residues, counting both ends. The CDR3 region is CASSFPPYEQSV.

This rearrangement joins TRBV5-1 to TRBJ2-5; 9 bases match TRBD2. Germline loops: CDR1 SGHRS, CDR2 YFSETQ. The CDR3 runs to 18 residues. V shed 0 bases and J 2 bases; nucleotides not matched to a gene: 11. The CDR3 DNA reads as TGCGCCAGCAGCTTGGCAGGGGCTAGCGGGGTCCTACAAGAGACCCAGTACTTC. Encoded protein: CASSLAGASGVLQETQYF.

Turning to this clonotype: This CDR3 fails to terminate in the conserved phenylalanine or tryptophan, so it likely reflects a read error. The chain combines TRBV6-1 with TRBJ2-3; D remains ambiguous. The CDR3 is 13 residues long. Germline CDR1 is MNHNS and CDR2 is SASEGT. The CDR3 coding sequence is TGTGACAGCAGTATCGACGGCACAGATACGCAGTATGTT. Translated: CDSSIDGTDTQYV.

The J gene is TRBJ2-3, the V gene TRBV29-1; 8 bases fit TRBD1. The CDR3 loop spans 14 amino acids. The ends lost 7 bases at V and 2 bases at J; junction bases unmatched: 8. The V gene's germline CDR1 is SQVTM and CDR2 ANQGSEA. The CDR3 spells CSGGQVAVTDTQYF. The CDR3 coding sequence is TGCAGCGGGGGACAGGTGGCTGTCACAGATACGCAGTATTTT.

Comment on this clonotype: Its ends do not fully match the called genes, so a read error is possible. The chain is built from TRBV29-1 and TRBJ2-2; possibly TRBD2 for D (5 bases). There are 12 residues in the CDR3. The germline V gene encodes CDR1 SQVTM and CDR2 ANQGSEA. The CDR3 nucleotides are TGCAGCGTTGCGCCGATCACCGGGGAGCTATTTTTT. Translated: CSVAPITGELFF.

About this clonotype: Because the CDR3 is missing its conserved closing phenylalanine or tryptophan, this is likely a read error. The DNA is omitted, as the CDR3 cannot be located on it reliably, and the CDR3 follows TCRdb's listing. This chain connects TRBV29-1 to TRBJ2-1; no DNA check was done on the table's D call, TRBD2. Germline values: CDR1 SQVTM, CDR2 ANQGSEA. With termini counted, the CDR3 has 15 amino acids. CDR3 protein: CSVDTSGSSYNERFL.

The chain links TRBV12-3 or TRBV12-4 to TRBJ2-7; weak D call: TRBD2 (6 bases). The CDR3 sequence is 14 residues long. The germline V and J ends were trimmed by 2 bases and 4 bases, with 12 bases remaining between them. CDR3 in DNA: TGTGCCAGCAGTTTAAGCGGGTTCCCTTACGAGCAGTACTTC. Amino acids: CASSLSGFPYEQYF.

Points on this clonotype: With a much larger clone just one base away, this may be a read error. The chain joins TRBV7-9 to TRBJ2-2; 10 nucleotides align to TRBD1. V trimming: 10 bases; J trimming: 7 bases; junction bases outside the gene matches: 12. The CDR3 contains 15 residues. CDR1 SEHNR and CDR2 FQNEAQ come from the germline V gene (reference sequence). This chain's CDR3 is CANRPGQGGIGELFF. The CDR3, as DNA: TGTGCCAACAGGCCTGGACAGGGGGGGATCGGGGAGCTGTTTTTT.

Notes on this clonotype: Compared with germline, one end of the junction differs, possibly owing to a read error. The chain combines TRBV12-3 or TRBV12-4 with TRBJ2-1, with unresolved D. The CDR3 extends over 13 amino acids. CDR3 DNA sequence: TGTGCCAGCAGTTTCGATCACGGATATGACCAGTTCTTC. It encodes CASSFDHGYDQFF.

This clonotype has just one count. The germline gene is not matched at one end of the junction; a read error may be the cause. The chain is built from TRBV11-3 and TRBJ1-5, with a possible D match to TRBD1 (5 bases). This CDR3 contains 15 residues. Germline-derived CDR1 and CDR2 are SGHNT and YENEEA. The CDR3 spells CTRSLDLGVAQPQLF. The CDR3 DNA reads as TGTACCAGGAGCTTAGATCTGGGGGTGGCTCAGCCCCAGCTTTTT.

Comments on this clonotype: At one boundary the junction diverges from the germline segment, which might be a read error. CDR3 amino acids: CPSSRRLLAANEQLF. Here the CDR3 DNA reads TGTCCCAGTAGTCGACGACTACTAGCGGCCAATGAGCAGCTCTTC. The chain uses TRBV6-2 or TRBV6-3 and TRBJ2-1; TRBD2 matches at 8 bases. CDR3 size: 15 residues. CDR1 and CDR2 (germline): MNHEY, SVGEGT.

As to this clonotype: A junction end diverges from the germline sequence, so it may reflect a read error. The chain combines TRBV29-1 with TRBJ2-3, with a possible D match to TRBD2 (8 bases). Germline CDR1 SQVTM, CDR2 ANQGSEA. The CDR3 is made up of 14 amino acids. The CDR3 coding sequence is TGTAGCGTTGCGGGGGGACAGCAACGAGATACGCACTATTTT. Translating gives CSVAGGQQRDTHYF.